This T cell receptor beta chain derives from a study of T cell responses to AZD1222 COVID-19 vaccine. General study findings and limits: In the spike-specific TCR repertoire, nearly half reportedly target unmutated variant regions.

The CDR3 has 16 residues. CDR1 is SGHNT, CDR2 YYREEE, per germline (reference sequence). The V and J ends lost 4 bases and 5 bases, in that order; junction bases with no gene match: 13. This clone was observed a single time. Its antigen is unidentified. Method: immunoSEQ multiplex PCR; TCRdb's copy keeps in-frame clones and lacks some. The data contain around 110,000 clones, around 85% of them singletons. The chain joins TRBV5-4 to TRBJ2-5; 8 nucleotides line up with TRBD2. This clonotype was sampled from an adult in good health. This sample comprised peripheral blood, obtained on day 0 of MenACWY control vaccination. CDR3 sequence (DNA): TGTGCCAGCAGCCCCGGGGGGGGCCAGAGCTGGGAGACCCAGTACTTC. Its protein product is CASSPGGGQSWETQYF.